This T cell receptor beta chain originates from a study of technical replicates of blood from a handful of donors. Sequencing used immunoSEQ multiplex PCR; TCRdb keeps in-frame clones, though not all of them. Among over 60,000 clones listed, around 93% were seen once. The CDR3 covers 20 residues. Trimming at V came to 0 bases and at J to 4 bases, leaving 16 bases not matched to a gene. CDR1 is MGHRA, CDR2 YSYEKL, per germline. The sequencing sample was made of T cells isolated from PBMCs. V is TRBV4-1 and J is TRBJ2-3; 10 bases map to TRBD2. The sequence derives from a human donor in good health. CDR3 in DNA: TGCGCCAGCAGCCAAGAAGGGAGACTAGCGGGTTTTCCTCCGGCAGATACGCAGTATTTT. Translating it yields CASSQEGRLAGFPPADTQYF.